This T cell receptor (beta chain) was retrieved from a study of cytotoxic CD8 clonotypes in ibrutinib-treated CLL. Study-wide results and caveats: At baseline, clonality was higher than in age-matched healthy donors and correlated with CD8+ counts. A rise in clonality was seen at ibrutinib response, and a fall back toward baseline was seen at progression.

Comments on this clone: Its specificity is not known.

V dropped 3 bases and J dropped 8 bases, with 20 bases sitting between them. The CDR3 covers 15 residues. Per germline, CDR1 SGDLS and CDR2 YYNGEE. Repertoires were generated with immunoSEQ multiplex PCR, while TCRdb's copy carries only in-frame clones and drops some. The sample has around 150,000 clones; roughly 77% are singletons. The sequencing here drew on PBMCs, taken after 12 months of ibrutinib treatment. This receptor was obtained from a human donor with chronic lymphocytic leukemia. The chain has TRBV9 and TRBJ1-2; D perhaps matches TRBD1 (6 bases). CDR3 DNA sequence: TGTGCCAGCAGCGGACAAGGGACACCAAACTGGGGCTACACCTTC. Encoded protein: CASSGQGTPNWGYTF.